Below are 4 T cell receptor beta chains sequenced from a single sample in a study of early T cells in non-severe SARS-CoV-2 infection (dated by TCRdb to the early 2020s). The receptor library was made with 5' RACE. Sequencing instrument: NextSeq 500. The public reads were quality trimmed at Q25 with fastp and then assembled into clones with MiXCR by TCRdb, keeping productive beta chains. Identical CDR3 protein sequences are pooled into one entry, listed with their most common genes and DNA. The sample table contains 60,000 to 65,000 distinct CDR3 sequences; only one count was recorded for approximately 12% of them. Around 4.5% of the sample rests with the top ten. The source material was whole blood. The receptors here all came from an adult who was a healthcare worker with PCR-confirmed SARS-CoV-2 infection or an uninfected control (not recorded which).

In this sample, this clonotype turned up a few times. The DNA of the CDR3 is TGCGCCAGCAGGCCTGACAGTTCCTCCGGCAATCAGCCCCAGCATTTT. Translation: CASRPDSSSGNQPQHF. The chain uses TRBV5-1 and TRBJ1-5, with a weak D call TRBD1 (5 bases). There are 16 residues in the CDR3. V was clipped by 5 bases and J by 2 bases, with 17 bases between them. Per the germline V gene, CDR1 is SGHRS and CDR2 is YFSETQ.

V is TRBV10-3 and J is TRBJ2-2, with D possibly being TRBD2 (5 bases). The germline CDR1 and CDR2 sequences are ENHRY and SYGVKD. Trimming shortened V by 7 bases and J by 0 bases, and 9 bases separated the two germline ends. The CDR3 contains 14 residues. Here the CDR3 DNA reads TGTGCCATCAAGGAGGCCCCGAACACCGGGGAGCTGTTTTTT. This sequence encodes CAIKEAPNTGELFF.

V is TRBV7-2 and J is TRBJ2-7, with D perhaps matching TRBD2 (5 bases). This CDR3 has 14 amino acids. Trimming removed 3 bases from V and 3 bases from J, with 12 bases in between. The V gene's germline CDR1 is SGHTA and CDR2 FQGNSA. The CDR3, as DNA: TGTGCCAGCAGCTTTTACAGCGGTGACTACGAGCAGTACTTC. It codes for CASSFYSGDYEQYF.

V gene TRBV28 combines with J gene TRBJ2-7; D is unresolved. Germline assignment: CDR1 MDHEN and CDR2 SYDVKM. V was shortened by 7 bases and J by 5 bases, with 15 bases between the two germline ends. This CDR3 spans 13 amino acids. The CDR3: CASNPRSHDEQYF. DNA of the CDR3: TGTGCCAGCAACCCCCGGTCCCACGACGAGCAGTACTTC.